This TCR beta chain was recorded in a study of blood T cells in healthy people across ages. PCR was performed a second time for 7 to 11 cycles using a sample-barcoded 5' primer and a J-beta primer mix. One entry per CDR3 protein, called by TCRdb with MiXCR from the 5' RACE reads. The repertoire holds about 800,000 distinct CDR3 sequences, with nearly 60% as singletons. The individuals who served as donors were healthy Caucasians living in Russia, aged roughly 6 to 100. CDR3 length: 16 amino acids. J gave up 1 base and V 3 bases, and 5 bases lay outside the gene matches. The germline CDR1 and CDR2 sequences are SEHNR and FQNEAQ (reference sequence). Of note for this clonotype: Its antigen remains unidentified.

Regarding the study as a whole: Correlation between TCR beta diversity and naive T cell percentage was strong.

J is TRBJ2-2 and V is TRBV7-9; 7 bases match TRBD2. Source material: blood. The sequence was obtained from a man under 40 in good health. CDR3 sequence: CASSFGGGENTGELFF. CDR3 nucleotide sequence: TGTGCCAGCAGCTTTGGCGGGGGAGAGAACACCGGGGAGCTGTTTTTT. The whole variable domain, filled in from reference TRBV7-9 and TRBJ2-2, reads DTGVSQNPRHKITKRGQNVTFRCDPISEHNRLYWYRQTLGQGPEFLTYFQNEAQLEKSRLLSDRFSAERPKGSFSTLEIQRTEQGDSAMYLCASSFGGGENTGELFFGEGSRLTVL.